This T cell receptor (beta chain) derives from a study of CD8+ T cells in alopecia areata. Findings and caveats of the study: Unlike in mice, where it was clearer, TCR sharing across patients was less clear, possibly HLA-related. Normal skin's resident alphabeta T cells are also sequenced in scalp samples.

Following extraction, RNA underwent reverse transcription to cDNA, which served as the sequencing template. The data were produced by immunoSEQ multiplex PCR, yet TCRdb's version contains in-frame clones alone and is incomplete. The sample includes fewer than 200,000 clones, just under 60% of them seen just once. As regards this clone: Its antigen is not known.

This specimen was CD4+ T cells sorted from blood, taken at week 0. The source is a human donor with alopecia areata.

The CDR3 loop is CATSRDVGGSPLHF. CDR3 sequence (DNA): TGTGCCACCAGCAGAGATGTCGGTGGTTCACCCCTCCACTTT. V and J are TRBV15 and TRBJ1-6; D gene ambiguous. V dropped 0 bases and J dropped 9 bases, with 9 bases sitting between them. The CDR3 totals 14 residues. Germline V gives CDR1 LNHNV, CDR2 YYDKDF (reference sequence).